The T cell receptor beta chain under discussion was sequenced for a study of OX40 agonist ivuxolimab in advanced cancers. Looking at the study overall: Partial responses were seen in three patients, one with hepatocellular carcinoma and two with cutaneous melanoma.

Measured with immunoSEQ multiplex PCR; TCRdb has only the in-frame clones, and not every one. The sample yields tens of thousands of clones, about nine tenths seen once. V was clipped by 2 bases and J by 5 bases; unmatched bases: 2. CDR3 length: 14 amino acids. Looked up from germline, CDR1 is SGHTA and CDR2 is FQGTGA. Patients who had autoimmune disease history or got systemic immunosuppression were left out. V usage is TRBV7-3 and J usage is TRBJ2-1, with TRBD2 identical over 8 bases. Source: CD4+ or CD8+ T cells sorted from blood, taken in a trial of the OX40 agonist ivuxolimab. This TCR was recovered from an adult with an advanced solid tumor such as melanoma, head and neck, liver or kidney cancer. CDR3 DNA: TGTGCCAGCAGCTTACTAGCGGGCGACAATGAGCAGTTCTTC. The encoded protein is CASSLLAGDNEQFF. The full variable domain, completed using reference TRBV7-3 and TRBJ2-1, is GAGVSQTPSNKVTEKGKYVELRCDPISGHTALYWYRQSLGQGPEFLIYFQGTGAADDSGLPNDRFFAVRPEGSVSTLKIQRTERGDSAVYLCASSLLAGDNEQFFGPGTRLTVL.